The sequence of this T cell receptor beta chain was determined in a study of T cell repertoires in cytomegalovirus infection. As for the study in general: Matching HLA type and CMV infection were both indicated by public TCR beta signatures. Study-wide results and caveats: The ex vivo response showed dominance by HLA-C-restricted CMV-specific TCR beta clonotypes. CMV carriers with the relevant HLA were identified by cumulative public TCR beta family frequency.

Note on this clonotype: Antigen unknown.

TCRdb called the reads again in MiXCR, with one record for every CDR3 protein. The sample includes 250,000 to 300,000 distinct CDR3 sequences, approximately 22% of them seen just once. The CDR3 length is 13 residues. Trimming removed 10 bases at V and 8 bases at J, with 18 bases between. The germline V gene has CDR1 LNHDA and CDR2 SQIVND (reference sequence). The V gene is TRBV19, the J gene TRBJ1-5; D may be TRBD1 (6 bases). Material: cultured PBMCs, obtained from culture after CMV antigen stimulation. The TCR was taken from a human donor in good health (CMV status not recorded). Some clones in this sample may be carry-over from other donors' samples. The CDR3 loop reads CATNNRAREPQHF. CDR3 in DNA: TGTGCCACCAACAACAGGGCGAGGGAGCCCCAGCATTTT.